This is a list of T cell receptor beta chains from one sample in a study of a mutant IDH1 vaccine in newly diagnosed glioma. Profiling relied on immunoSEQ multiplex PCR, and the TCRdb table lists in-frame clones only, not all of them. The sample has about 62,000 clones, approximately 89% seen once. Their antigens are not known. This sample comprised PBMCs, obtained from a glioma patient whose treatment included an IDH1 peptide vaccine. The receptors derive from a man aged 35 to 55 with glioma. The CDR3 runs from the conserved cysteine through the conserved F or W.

CASSPTWGDTQYF | 13 | TRBV5-6
CASSIQSRQPQHF | 13 | TRBV19
CASSSSGELHEKLFF | 15 | TRBV5-6
CASSQATSGKGEQYF | 15 | TRBV4-1
CASSLVGQGSRTQYF | 15 | TRBV7-9
CASSLYTPISSGGRQRVLQFF | 21 | TRBV27
CASSFPRVGTEAFF | 14 | TRBV28
CASSWRENSPLHF | 13 | TRBV7-9
CASSDRSTLNSNQPQHF | 17 | TRBV2
CASSWTSSGGGYGYTF | 16 | TRBV28
CASSLLGQGGQETQYF | 16 | TRBV5-1
CSVGFATGELFF | 12 | TRBV29-1
CASSTETGNYEQYF | 14 | TRBV28
CASTGPGQGIQPQHF | 15 | TRBV19
CASSVGTGSGNTIYF | 15 | TRBV9
CASRFGVASGYTF | 13 | TRBV6-1
CASSHREGRRTNYGYTF | 17 | TRBV14
CASSSMTSGSTGELFF | 16 | TRBV5-6
CASSLPGTGGRSGNTIYF | 18 | TRBV19
CASWGGGGTDTQYF | 14 | TRBV2
CAAGTSSLNEQFF | 13 | TRBV6-1
CASSLGQLNEQFF | 13 | TRBV5-1
CASSITSLTNEKLFF | 15 | TRBV19
CASSPGFGRLVAGELFF | 17 | TRBV18
CASSQDAWASGDSYNEQFF | 19 | TRBV4-3
CSVPPHRGQGEQKLFF | 16 | TRBV29-1
CASSELAGLDTQYF | 14 | TRBV25-1
CSAREATDTQYF | 12 | TRBV29-1
CSVDRPGLGGYTF | 13 | TRBV29-1
CAISYRDKWEGYTF | 14 | TRBV10-3
CASKTSGGGGKFF | 13 | TRBV6-1
CASSHLTVEGYTF | 13 | TRBV4-1
CASRRDRGSTDTQYF | 15 | TRBV6-5
CASSLGPAGDNEQFF | 15 | TRBV7-6
CASSGTASSYEQYF | 14 | TRBV5-1
CASSWGWGLTETQYF | 15 | TRBV7-8
CASSGPTVDYGYTF | 14 | TRBV2
CASSLAGTGANVLTF | 15 | TRBV5-1
CASSLYGDPLLWYF | 14 | TRBV5-4
CASSDSKTSGVTDTQYF | 17 | TRBV6-4
CASSPLDRGIESYGYTF | 17 | TRBV7-9
CAWSAQETQYF | 11 | TRBV30
CASSFLQGNQPNEKLFF | 17 | TRBV7-9
CATSDSRETQYF | 12 | TRBV5-1